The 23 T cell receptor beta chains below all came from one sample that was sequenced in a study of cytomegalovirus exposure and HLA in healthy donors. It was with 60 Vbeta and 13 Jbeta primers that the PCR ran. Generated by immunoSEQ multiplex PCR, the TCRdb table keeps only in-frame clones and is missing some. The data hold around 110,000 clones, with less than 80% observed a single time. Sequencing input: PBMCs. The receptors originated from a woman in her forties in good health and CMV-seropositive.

CDR3 coding DNA: TGTGCCAGCAGCTTCAGGGGACCCTACAATGAGCAGTTCTTC. Translation gives CASSFRGPYNEQFF. V is TRBV7-3 and J is TRBJ2-1; weak D call: TRBD1 (6 bases). The V and J ends lost 3 bases and 2 bases respectively, with 8 bases between them. The CDR3 totals 14 residues. Germline lookup yields CDR1 SGHTA and CDR2 FQGTGA.

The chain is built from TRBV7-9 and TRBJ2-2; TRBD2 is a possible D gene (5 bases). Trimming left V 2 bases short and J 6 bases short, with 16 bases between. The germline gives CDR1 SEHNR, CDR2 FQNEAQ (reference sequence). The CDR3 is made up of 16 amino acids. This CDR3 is CASSLHGRGSPGELFF. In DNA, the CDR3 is TGTGCCAGCAGCTTACACGGGCGAGGGTCCCCCGGGGAGCTGTTTTTT.

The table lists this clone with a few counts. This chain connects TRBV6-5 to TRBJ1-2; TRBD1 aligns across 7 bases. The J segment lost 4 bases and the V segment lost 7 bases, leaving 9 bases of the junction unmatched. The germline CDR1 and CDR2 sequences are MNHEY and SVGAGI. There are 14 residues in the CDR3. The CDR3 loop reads CASTRTGGVYGYTF. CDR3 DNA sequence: TGTGCCAGCACCCGGACAGGTGGGGTCTATGGCTACACCTTC.

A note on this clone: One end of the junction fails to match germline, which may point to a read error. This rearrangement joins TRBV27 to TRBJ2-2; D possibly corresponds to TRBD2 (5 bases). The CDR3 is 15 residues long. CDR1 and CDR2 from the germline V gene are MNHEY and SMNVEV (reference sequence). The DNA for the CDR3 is TGTGCCAGCAGTATATCCGGGGCGAACACCGGGGAGCTGTTTTTT. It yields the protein CASSISGANTGELFF.

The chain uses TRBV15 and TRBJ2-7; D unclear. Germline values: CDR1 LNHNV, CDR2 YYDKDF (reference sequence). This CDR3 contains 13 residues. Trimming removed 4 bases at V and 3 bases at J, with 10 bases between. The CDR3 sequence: CATSKLYGYEQYF. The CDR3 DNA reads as TGTGCCACCAGCAAGTTGTACGGCTACGAGCAGTACTTC.

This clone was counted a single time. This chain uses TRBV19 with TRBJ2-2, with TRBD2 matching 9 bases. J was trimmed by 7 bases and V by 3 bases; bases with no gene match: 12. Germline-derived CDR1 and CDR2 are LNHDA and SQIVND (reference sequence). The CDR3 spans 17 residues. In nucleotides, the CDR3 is TGTGCCAGTAGTATTAATCACGCGGGAGGGAGGAGCGGGGAGCTGTTTTTT. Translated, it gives CASSINHAGGRSGELFF.

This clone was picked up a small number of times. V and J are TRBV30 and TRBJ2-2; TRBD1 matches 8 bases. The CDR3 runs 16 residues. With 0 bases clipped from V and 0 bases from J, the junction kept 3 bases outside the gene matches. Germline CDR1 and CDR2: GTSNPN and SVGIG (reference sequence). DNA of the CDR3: TGTGCCTGGAGTGTACTGGACAGGGCGAACACCGGGGAGCTGTTTTTT. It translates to CAWSVLDRANTGELFF.

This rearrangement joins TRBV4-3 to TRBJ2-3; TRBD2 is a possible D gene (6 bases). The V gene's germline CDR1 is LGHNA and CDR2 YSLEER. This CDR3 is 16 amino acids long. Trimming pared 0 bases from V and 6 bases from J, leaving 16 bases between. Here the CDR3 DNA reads TGCGCCAGCAGCCAAGAATTCCGAGGGAGCGGGGATACGCAGTATTTT. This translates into CASSQEFRGSGDTQYF.

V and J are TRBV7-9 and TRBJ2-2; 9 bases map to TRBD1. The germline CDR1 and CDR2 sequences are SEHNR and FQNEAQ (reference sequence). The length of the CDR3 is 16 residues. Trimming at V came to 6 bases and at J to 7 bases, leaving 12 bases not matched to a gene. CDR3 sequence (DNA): TGTGCCAGCAGGGATACCGGGACAGGGTTTGACGGGGAGCTGTTTTTT. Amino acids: CASRDTGTGFDGELFF.

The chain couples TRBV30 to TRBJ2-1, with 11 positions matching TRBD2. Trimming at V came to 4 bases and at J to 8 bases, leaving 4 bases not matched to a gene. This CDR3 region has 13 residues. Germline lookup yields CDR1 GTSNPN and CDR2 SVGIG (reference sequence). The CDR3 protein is CAWIGLAGDEQFF. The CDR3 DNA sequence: TGTGCCTGGATCGGACTAGCGGGCGATGAGCAGTTCTTC.

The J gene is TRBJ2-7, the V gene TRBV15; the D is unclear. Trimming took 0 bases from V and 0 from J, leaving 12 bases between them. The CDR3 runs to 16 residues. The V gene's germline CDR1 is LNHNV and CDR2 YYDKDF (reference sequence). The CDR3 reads CATSRDPASSSYEQYF. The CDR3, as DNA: TGTGCCACCAGCAGAGATCCAGCGAGTAGCTCCTACGAGCAGTACTTC.

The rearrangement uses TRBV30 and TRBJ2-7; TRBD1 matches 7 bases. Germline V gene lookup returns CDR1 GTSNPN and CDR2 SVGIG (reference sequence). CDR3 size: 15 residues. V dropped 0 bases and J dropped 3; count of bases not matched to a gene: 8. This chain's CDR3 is CAWSVGTVGVYEQYF. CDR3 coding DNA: TGTGCCTGGAGTGTAGGGACAGTGGGGGTCTACGAGCAGTACTTC.

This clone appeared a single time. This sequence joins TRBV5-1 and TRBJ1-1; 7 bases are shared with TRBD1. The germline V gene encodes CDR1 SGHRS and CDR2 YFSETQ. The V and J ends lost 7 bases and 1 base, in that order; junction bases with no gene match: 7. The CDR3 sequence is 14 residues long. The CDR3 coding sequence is TGCGCCAGCCAAACAGGGGTTTCGAACACTGAAGCTTTCTTT. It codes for CASQTGVSNTEAFF. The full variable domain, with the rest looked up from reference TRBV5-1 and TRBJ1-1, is KAGVTQTPRYLIKTRGQQVTLSCSPISGHRSVSWYQQTPGQGLQFLFEYFSETQRNKGNFPGRFSGRQFSNSRSEMNVSTLELGDSALYLCASQTGVSNTEAFFGQGTRLTVV.

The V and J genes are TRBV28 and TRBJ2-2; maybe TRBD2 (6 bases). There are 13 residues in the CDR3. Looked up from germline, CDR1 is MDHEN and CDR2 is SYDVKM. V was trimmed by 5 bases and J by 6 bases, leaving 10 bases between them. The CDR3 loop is CASSRGLSGELFF. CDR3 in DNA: TGTGCCAGCAGTCGAGGACTATCCGGGGAGCTGTTTTTT.

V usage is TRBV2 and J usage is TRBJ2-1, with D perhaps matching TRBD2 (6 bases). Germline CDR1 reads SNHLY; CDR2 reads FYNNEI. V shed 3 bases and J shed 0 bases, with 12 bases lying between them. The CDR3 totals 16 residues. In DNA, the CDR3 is TGTGCCAGCAGTGACCAGCGGGTTAGCTCCTACAATGAGCAGTTCTTC. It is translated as CASSDQRVSSYNEQFF.

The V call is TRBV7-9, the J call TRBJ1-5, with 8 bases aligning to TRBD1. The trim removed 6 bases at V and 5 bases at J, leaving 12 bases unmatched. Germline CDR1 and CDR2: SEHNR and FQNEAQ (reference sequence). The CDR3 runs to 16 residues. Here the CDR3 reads CASRIRDRRQDQPQHF. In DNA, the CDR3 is TGTGCCAGCAGGATCCGGGACAGGCGGCAAGATCAGCCCCAGCATTTT.

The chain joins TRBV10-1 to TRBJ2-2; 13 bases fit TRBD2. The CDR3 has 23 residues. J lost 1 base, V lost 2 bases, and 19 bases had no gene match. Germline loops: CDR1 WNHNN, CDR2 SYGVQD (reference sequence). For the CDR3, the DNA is TGCGCCAGCAGTGAGGCTCCTTTACTAGCGGGAGGGCTTGTTTCAGGGAACACCGGGGAGCTGTTTTTT. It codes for CASSEAPLLAGGLVSGNTGELFF.

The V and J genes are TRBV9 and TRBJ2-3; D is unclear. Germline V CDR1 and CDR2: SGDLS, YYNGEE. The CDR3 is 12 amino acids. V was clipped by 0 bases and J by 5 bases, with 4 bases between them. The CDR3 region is CASSVDLDTQYF. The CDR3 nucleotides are TGTGCCAGCAGCGTAGATCTAGATACGCAGTATTTT. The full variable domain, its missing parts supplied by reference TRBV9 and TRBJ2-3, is DSGVTQTPKHLITATGQRVTLRCSPRSGDLSVYWYQQSLDQGLQFLIQYYNGEERAKGNILERFSAQQFPDLHSELNLSSLELGDSALYFCASSVDLDTQYFGPGTRLTVL.

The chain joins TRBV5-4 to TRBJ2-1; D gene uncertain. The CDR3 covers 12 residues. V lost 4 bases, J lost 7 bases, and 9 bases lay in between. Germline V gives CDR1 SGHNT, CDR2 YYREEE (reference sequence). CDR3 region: CASSKNINEQFF. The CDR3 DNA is TGTGCCAGCAGCAAAAACATAAATGAGCAGTTCTTC.

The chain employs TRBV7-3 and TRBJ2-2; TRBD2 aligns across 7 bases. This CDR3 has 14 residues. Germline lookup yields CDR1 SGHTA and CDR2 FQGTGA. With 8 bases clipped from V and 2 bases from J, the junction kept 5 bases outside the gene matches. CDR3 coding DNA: TGTGCCAGCCGCGGACTAGAAAACACCGGGGAGCTGTTTTTT. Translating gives CASRGLENTGELFF.

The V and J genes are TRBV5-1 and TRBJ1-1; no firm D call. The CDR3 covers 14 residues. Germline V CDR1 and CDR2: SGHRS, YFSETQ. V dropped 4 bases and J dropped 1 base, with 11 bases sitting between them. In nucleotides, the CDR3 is TGCGCCAGCAGCGATAAATACAGGAACACTGAAGCTTTCTTT. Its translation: CASSDKYRNTEAFF.

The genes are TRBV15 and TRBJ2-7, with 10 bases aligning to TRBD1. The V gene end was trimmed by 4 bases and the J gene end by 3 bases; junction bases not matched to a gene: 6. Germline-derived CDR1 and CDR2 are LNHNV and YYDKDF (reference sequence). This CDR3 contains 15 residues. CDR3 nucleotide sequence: TGTGCCACCAGCACCATCGACAGGGGGCTCTACGAGCAGTACTTC. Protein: CATSTIDRGLYEQYF. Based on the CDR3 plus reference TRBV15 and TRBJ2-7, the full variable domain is DAMVIQNPRYQVTQFGKPVTLSCSQTLNHNVMYWYQQKSSQAPKLLFHYYDKDFNNEADTPDNFQSRRPNTSFCFLDIRSPGLGDTAMYLCATSTIDRGLYEQYFGPGTRLTVT.

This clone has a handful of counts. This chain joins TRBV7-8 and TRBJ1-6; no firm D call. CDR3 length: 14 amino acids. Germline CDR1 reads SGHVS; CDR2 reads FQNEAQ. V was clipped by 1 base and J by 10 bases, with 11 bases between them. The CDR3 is CASSLEEEDSPLHF. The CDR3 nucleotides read TGTGCCAGCAGCTTAGAGGAGGAGGACTCACCCCTCCACTTT.